This T cell receptor beta chain was retrieved from a study of blood T cell repertoires in COVID-19. As for the study in general: The analysed material was cDNA or gDNA that came from T cells, B-cell-depleted T cells, or PBMCs.

Original analysis: Amplification of reference gene primers was used by the study to estimate nucleated cell counts. Profiling relied on immunoSEQ multiplex PCR, and the TCRdb table lists in-frame clones only, not all of them. V, J and clone size are taken as reported in that table, and D and trimming were inferred from the DNA itself. The top ten clones hold around 8.7% of a sample with roughly 150,000 clones, 79% of them seen once. V lost 4 bases, J lost 9 bases, and 16 bases lay in between. CDR1 and CDR2 from the germline V gene are ENHRY and SYGVKD. The CDR3 length is 14 residues. The chain links TRBV10-3 to TRBJ1-5; unclear D gene. The sequence derives from a man aged 45-65 years with active or convalescent COVID-19. Sequences were obtained from peripheral blood. The CDR3 loop is CAISAGPGDSPQHF. The DNA for the CDR3 is TGTGCCATCAGTGCAGGACCCGGGGATTCGCCCCAGCATTTT.